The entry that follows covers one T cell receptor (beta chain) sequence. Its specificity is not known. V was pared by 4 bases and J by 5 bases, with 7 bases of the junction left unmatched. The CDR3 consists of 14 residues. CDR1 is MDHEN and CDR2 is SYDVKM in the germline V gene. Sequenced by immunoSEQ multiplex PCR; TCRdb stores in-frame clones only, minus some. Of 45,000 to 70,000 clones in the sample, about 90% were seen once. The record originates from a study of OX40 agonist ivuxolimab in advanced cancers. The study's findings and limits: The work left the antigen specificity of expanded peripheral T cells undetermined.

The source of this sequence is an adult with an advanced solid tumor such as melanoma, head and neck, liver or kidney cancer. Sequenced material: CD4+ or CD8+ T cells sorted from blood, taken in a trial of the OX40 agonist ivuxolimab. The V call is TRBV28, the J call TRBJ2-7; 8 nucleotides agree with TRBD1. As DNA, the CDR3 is TGTGCCAGCAGTTCGGACAGGGTAGGGAACGAGCAGTACTTC. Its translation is CASSSDRVGNEQYF.